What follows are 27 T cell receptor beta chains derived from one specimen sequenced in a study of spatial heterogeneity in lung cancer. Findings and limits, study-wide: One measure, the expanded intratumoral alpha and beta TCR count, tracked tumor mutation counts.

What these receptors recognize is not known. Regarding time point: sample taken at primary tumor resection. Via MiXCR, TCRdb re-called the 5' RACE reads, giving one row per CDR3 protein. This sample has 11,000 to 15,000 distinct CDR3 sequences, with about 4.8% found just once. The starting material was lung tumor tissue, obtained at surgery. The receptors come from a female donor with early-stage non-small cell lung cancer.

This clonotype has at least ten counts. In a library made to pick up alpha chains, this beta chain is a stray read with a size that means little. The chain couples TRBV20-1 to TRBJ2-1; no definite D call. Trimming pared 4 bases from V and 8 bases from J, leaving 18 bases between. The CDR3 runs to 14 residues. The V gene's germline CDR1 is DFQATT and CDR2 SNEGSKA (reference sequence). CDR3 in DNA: TGCAGTGCTATGACCGACCGGCAGTTTGATGAGCAGTTCTTC. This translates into CSAMTDRQFDEQFF.

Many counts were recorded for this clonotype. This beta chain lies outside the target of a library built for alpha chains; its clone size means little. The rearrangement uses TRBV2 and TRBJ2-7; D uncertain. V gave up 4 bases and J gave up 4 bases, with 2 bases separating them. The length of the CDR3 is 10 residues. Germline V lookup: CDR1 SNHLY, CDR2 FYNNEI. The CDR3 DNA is TGTGCCAGCAGTGTGTACGAGCAGTACTTC. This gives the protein CASSVYEQYF.

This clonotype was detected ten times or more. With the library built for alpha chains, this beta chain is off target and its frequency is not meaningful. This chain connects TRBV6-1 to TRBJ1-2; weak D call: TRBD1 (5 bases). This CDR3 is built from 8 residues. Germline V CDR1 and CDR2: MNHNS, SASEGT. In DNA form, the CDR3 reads TGTGCAGGGGACGGCTACACCTTC. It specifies CAGDGYTF.

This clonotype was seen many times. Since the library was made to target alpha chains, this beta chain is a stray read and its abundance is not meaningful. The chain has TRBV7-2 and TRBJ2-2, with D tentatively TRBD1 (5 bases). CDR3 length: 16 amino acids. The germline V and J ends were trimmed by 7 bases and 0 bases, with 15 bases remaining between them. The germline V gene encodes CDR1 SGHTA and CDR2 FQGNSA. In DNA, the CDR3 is TGTGCCAGCAACTACAGGAGCCTCGCGAACACCGGGGAGCTGTTTTTT. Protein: CASNYRSLANTGELFF.

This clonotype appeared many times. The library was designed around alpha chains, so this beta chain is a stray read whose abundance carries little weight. CDR3 DNA: TGTGCCAGCAGTCCCAGTGTGCCCAACCGCCACGAGCAGTACTTC. It encodes CASSPSVPNRHEQYF. The chain links TRBV6-5 to TRBJ2-7, with unresolved D. V lost 5 bases and J lost 5, with 19 bases in between. The CDR3 spans 15 residues. CDR1 and CDR2 from the germline V gene are MNHEY and SVGAGI.

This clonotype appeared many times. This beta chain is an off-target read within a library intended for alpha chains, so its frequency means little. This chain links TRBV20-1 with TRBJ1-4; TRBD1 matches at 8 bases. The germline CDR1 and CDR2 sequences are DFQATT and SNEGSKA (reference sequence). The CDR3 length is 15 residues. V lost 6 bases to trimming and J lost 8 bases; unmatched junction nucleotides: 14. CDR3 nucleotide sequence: TGCAGTGCGACAGGGGCCGCGGGTCATGAAGAAAAACTGTTTTTT. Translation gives CSATGAAGHEEKLFF.

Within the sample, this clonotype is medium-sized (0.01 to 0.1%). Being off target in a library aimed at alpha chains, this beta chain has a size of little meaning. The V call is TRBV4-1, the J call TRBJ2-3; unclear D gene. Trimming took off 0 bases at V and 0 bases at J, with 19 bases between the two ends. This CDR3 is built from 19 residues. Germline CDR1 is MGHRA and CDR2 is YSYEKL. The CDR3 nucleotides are TGCGCCAGCAGCCAAGATTGGTCGGCCGAGCCAGTAAGCACAGATACGCAGTATTTT. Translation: CASSQDWSAEPVSTDTQYF.

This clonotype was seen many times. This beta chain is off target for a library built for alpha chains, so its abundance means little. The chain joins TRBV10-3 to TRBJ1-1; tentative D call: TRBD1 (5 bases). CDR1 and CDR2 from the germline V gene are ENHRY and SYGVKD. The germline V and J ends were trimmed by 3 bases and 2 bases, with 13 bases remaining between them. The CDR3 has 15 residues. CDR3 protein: CAISDPTGRNTEAFF. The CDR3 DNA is TGTGCCATCAGTGACCCAACAGGCCGTAACACTGAAGCTTTCTTT.

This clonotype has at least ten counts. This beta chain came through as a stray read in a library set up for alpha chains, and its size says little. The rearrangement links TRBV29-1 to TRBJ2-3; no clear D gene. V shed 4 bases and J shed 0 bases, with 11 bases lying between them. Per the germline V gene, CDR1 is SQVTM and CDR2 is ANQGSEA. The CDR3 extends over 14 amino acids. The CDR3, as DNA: TGCAGCGTTGTCCCCGGGTCTAGCACAGATACGCAGTATTTT. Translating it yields CSVVPGSSTDTQYF.

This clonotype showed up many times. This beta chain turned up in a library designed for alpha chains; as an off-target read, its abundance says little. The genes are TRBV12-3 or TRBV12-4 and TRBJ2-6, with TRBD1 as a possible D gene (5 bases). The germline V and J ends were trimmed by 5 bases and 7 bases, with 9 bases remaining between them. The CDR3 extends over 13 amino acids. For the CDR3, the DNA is TGTGCCAGCAGTCAGGGTCTAGCCAACGTCCTGACTTTC. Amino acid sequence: CASSQGLANVLTF.

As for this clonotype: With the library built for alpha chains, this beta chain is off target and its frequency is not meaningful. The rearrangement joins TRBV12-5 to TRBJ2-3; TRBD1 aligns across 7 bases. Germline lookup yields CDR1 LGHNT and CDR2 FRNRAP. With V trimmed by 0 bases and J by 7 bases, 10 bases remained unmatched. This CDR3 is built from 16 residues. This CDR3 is CASGLVLEGARNTQYF. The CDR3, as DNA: TGTGCTAGTGGTTTGGTACTTGAGGGGGCGAGAAATACGCAGTATTTT.

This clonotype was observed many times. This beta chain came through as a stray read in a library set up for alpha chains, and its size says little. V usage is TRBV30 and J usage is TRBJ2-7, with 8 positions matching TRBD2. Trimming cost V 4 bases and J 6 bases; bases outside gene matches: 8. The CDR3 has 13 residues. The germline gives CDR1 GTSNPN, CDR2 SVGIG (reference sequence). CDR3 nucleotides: TGTGCCTGGACGAAGGGCGGGGGGTTCGAGCAGTACTTC. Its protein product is CAWTKGGGFEQYF.

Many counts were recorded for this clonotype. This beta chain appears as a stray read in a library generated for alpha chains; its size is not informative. CDR3 sequence (DNA): TGTGCCAGCAAAAAGGGACAGGGGTCCACCGGGGAGCTGTTTTTT. This codes for CASKKGQGSTGELFF. The chain carries TRBV12-3 or TRBV12-4 and TRBJ2-2; 10 bases fit TRBD1. V trimming: 7 bases; J trimming: 4 bases; junction bases outside the gene matches: 6. The CDR3 covers 15 residues.

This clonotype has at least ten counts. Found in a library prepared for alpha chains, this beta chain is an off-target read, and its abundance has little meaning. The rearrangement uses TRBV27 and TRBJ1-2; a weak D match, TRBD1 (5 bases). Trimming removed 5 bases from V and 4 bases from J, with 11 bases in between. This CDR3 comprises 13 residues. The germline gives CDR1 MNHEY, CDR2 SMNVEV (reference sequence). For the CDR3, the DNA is TGTGCCAGCAGTCGAGACAGTCGCTATGGCTACACCTTC. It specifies CASSRDSRYGYTF.

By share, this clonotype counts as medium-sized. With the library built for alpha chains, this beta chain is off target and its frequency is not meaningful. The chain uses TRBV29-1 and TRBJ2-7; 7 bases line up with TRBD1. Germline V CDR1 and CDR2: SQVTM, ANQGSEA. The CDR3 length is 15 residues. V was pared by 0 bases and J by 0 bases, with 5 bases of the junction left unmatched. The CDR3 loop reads CSVEEERGLSYEQYF. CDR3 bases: TGCAGCGTTGAAGAGGAGAGGGGGCTCTCCTACGAGCAGTACTTC.

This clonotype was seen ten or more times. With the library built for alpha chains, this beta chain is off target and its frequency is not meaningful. CDR3 sequence: CASSLADRDTEAFF. CDR3 bases: TGTGCCAGCAGCTTAGCGGACCGTGACACTGAAGCTTTCTTT. The gene calls are TRBV7-6 and TRBJ1-1; unclear D gene. This CDR3 comprises 14 residues. Germline CDR1 is SGHVS and CDR2 is FNYEAQ. Trimming pared 0 bases from V and 3 bases from J, leaving 8 bases between. The variable domain in full, with the rest retrieved from reference TRBV7-6 and TRBJ1-1, is GAGVSQSPRYKVTKRGQDVALRCDPISGHVSLYWYRQALGQGPEFLTYFNYEAQQDKSGLPNDRFSAERPEGSISTLTIQRTEQRDSAMYRCASSLADRDTEAFFGQGTRLTVV.

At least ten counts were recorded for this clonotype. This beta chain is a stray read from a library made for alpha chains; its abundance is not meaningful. DNA of the CDR3: TGCGCCAGCAGCCAACGACTAGCGGGGGATGATTCGTACCAAGAGACCCAGTACTTC. Amino acid sequence: CASSQRLAGDDSYQETQYF. This chain joins TRBV4-3 and TRBJ2-5, with TRBD2 matching 12 bases. Germline assignment: CDR1 LGHNA and CDR2 YSLEER. The CDR3 length is 19 residues. V was clipped by 2 bases and J by 0 bases; unmatched bases: 10.

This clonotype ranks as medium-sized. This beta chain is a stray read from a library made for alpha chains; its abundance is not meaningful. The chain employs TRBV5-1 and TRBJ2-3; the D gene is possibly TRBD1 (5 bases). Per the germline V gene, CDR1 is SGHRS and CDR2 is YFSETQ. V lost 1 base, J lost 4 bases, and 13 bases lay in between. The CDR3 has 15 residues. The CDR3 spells CASSLRVQAADTQYF. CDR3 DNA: TGCGCCAGCAGCTTGAGGGTACAGGCGGCAGATACGCAGTATTTT.

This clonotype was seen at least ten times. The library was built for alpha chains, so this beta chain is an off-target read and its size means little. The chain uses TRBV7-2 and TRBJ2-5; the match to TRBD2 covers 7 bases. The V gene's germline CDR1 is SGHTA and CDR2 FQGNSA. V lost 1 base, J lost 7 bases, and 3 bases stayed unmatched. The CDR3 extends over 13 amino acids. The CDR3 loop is CASSLELAGTQYF. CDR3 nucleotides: TGTGCCAGCAGCTTAGAATTAGCGGGGACCCAGTACTTC.

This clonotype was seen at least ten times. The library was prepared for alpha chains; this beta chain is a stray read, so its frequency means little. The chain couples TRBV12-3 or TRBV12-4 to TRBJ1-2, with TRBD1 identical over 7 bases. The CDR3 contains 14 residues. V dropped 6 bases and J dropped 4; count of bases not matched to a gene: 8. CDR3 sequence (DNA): TGTGCCAGCAGCAAGACAGGGCCAATCTATGGCTACACCTTC. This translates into CASSKTGPIYGYTF.

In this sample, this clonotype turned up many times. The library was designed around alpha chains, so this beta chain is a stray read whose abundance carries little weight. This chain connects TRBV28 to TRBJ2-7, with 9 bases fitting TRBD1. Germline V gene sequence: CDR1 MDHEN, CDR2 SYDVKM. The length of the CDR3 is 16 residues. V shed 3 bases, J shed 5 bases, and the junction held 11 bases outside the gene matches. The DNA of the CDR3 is TGTGCCAGCAGTTTCCCCACGGACAGGGGCCTGAACGAGCAGTACTTC. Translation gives CASSFPTDRGLNEQYF.

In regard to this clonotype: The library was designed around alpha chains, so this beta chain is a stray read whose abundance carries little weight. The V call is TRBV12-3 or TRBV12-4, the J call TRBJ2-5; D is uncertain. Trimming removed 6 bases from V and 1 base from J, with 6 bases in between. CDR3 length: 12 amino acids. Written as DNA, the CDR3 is TGTGCCAGCAGGACTTTCCAAGAGACCCAGTACTTC. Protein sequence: CASRTFQETQYF.

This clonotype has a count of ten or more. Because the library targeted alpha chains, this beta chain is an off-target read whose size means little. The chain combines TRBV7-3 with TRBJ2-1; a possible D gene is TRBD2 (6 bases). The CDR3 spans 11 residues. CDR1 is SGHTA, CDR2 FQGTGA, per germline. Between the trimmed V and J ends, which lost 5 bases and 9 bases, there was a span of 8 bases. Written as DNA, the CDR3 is TGTGCCAGCAGCCTCGGGGGTGAGCAGTTCTTC. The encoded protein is CASSLGGEQFF.

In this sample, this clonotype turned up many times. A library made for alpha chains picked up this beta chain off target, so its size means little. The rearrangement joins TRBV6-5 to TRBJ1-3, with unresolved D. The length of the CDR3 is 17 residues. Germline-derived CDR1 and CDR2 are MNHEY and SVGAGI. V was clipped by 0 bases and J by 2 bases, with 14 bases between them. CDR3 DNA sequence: TGTGCCAGCAGTTACTCTTCAAGGAGGACCGCTGGAAACACCATATATTTT. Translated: CASSYSSRRTAGNTIYF.

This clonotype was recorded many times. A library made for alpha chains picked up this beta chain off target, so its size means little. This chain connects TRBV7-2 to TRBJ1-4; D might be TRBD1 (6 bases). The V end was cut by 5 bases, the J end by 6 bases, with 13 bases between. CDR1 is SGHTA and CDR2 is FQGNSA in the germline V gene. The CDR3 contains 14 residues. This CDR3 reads CASSTGFGDEKLFF. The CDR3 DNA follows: TGTGCCAGCAGCACAGGGTTCGGCGATGAAAAACTGTTTTTT.

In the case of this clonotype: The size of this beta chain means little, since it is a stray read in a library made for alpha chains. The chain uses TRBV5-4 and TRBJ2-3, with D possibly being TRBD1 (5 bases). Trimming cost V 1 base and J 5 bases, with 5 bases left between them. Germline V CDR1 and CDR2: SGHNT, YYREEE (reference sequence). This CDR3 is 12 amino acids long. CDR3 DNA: TGTGCCAGCAGCTTGACAGGAGATACGCAGTATTTT. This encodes CASSLTGDTQYF.

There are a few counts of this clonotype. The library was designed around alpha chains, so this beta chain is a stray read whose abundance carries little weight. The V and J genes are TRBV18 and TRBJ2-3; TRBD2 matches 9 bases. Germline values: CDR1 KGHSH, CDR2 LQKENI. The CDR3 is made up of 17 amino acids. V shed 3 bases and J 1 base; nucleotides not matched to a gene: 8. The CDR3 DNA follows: TGTGCCAGCTCACCTGGCGGGGGGGCCCTTGGCACAGATACGCAGTATTTT. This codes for CASSPGGGALGTDTQYF.